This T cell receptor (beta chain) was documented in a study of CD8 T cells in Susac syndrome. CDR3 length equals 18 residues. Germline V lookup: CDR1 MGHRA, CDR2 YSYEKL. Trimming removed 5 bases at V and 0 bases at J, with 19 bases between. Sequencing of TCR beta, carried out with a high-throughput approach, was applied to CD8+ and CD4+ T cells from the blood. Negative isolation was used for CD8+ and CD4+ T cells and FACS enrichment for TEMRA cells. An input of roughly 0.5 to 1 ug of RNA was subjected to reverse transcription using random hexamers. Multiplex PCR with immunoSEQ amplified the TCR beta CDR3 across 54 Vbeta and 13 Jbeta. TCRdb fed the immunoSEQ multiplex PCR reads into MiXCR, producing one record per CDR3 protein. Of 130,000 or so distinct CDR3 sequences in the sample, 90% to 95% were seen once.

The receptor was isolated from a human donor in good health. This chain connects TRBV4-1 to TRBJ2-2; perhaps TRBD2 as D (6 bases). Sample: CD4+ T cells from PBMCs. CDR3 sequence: CASSSILSSDPNTGELFF. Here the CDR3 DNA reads TGCGCCAGCAGCTCCATACTTTCTAGCGATCCGAACACCGGGGAGCTGTTTTTT.